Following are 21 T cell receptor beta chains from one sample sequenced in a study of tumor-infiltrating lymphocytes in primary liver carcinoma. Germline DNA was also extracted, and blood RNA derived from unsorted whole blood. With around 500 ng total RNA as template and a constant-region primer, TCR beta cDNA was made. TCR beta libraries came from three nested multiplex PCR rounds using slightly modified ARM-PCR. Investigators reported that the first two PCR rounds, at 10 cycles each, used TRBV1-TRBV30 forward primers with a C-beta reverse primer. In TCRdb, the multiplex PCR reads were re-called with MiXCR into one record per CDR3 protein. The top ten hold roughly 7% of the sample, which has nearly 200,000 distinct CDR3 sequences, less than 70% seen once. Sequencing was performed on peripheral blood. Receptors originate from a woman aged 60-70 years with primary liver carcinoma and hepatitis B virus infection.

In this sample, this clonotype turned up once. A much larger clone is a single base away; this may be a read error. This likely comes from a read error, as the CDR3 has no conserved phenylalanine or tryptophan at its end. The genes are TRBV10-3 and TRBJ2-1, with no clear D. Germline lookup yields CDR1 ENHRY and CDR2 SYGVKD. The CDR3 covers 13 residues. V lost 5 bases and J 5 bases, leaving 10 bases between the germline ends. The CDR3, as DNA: TGTGCCATCAGTATTAACGGCGACAATGAGCAGTTCATC. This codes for CAISINGDNEQFI.

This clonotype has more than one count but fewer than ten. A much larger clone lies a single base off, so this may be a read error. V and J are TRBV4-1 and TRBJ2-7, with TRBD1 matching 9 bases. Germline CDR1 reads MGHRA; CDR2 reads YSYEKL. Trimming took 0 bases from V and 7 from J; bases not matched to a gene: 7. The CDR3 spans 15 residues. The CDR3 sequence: CASSQERTGVNEQYF. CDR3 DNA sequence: TGCGCCAGCAGCCAAGAACGGACAGGGGTTAATGAGCAGTACTTC.

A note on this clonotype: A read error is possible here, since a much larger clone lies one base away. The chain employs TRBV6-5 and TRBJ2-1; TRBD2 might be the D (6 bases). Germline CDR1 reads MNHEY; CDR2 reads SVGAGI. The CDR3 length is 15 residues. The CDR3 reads CASRTGLTPYNEQSF. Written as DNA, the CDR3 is TGTGCCAGCAGGACGGGACTCACCCCCTACAATGAGCAGTCCTTC.

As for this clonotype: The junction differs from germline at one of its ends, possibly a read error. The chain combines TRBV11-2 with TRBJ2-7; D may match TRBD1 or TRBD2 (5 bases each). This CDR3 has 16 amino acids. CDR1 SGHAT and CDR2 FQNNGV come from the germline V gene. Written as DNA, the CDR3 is TGTGCCATCAGCCCAGTTAAGGGAGTGGGGCTCTACGAGCAGTACTTC. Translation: CAISPVKGVGLYEQYF.

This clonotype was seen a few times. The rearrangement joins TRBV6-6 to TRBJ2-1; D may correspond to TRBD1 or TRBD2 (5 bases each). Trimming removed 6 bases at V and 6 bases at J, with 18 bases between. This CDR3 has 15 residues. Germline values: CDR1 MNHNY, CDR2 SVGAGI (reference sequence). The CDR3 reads CASSHGAVLGNEQFF. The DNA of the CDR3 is TGTGCCAGCAGCCACGGGGCAGTTTTAGGCAATGAGCAGTTCTTC.

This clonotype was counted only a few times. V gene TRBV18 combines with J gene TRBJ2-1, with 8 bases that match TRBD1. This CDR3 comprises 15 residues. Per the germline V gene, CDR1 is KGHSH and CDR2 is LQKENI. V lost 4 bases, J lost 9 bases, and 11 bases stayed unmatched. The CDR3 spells CASSRPGQAFVEQFF. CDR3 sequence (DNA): TGTGCCAGCTCACGACCGGGACAGGCGTTTGTTGAGCAGTTCTTC. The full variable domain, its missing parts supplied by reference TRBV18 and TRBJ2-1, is NAGVMQNPRHLVRRRGQEARLRCSPMKGHSHVYWYRQLPEEGLKFMVYLQKENIIDESGMPKERFSAEFPKEGPSILRIQQVVRGDSAAYFCASSRPGQAFVEQFFGPGTRLTVL.

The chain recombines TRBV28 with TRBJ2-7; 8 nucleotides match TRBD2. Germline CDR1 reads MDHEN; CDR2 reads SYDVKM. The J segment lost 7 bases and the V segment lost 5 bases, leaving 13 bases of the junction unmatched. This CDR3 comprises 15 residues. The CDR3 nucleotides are TGTGCCAGCAGTACCCGAAGGACTAGCCGGGAAGAGCAGTACTTC. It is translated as CASSTRRTSREEQYF.

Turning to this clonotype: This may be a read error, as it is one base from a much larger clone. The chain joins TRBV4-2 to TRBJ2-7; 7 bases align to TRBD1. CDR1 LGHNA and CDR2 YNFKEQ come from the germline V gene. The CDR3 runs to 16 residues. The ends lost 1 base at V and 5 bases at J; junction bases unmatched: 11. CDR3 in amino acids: CASSQATGTVKHEQYF. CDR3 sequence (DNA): TGTGCCAGCAGCCAAGCAACCGGGACAGTGAAGCACGAGCAGTACTTC.

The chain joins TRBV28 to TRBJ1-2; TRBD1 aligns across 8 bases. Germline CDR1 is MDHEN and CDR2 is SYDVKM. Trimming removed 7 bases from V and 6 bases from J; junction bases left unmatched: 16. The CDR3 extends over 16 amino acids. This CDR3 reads CASTRTWTGLVDGYTF. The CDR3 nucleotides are TGTGCCAGCACCCGAACCTGGACAGGGTTGGTTGATGGCTACACCTTC.

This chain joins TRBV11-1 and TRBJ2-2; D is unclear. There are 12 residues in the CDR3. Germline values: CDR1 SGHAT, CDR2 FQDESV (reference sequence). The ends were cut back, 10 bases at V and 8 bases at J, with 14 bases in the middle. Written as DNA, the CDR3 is TGTGCCAACGGCCCACTACCAGGGGAGCTGTTTTTT. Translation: CANGPLPGELFF.

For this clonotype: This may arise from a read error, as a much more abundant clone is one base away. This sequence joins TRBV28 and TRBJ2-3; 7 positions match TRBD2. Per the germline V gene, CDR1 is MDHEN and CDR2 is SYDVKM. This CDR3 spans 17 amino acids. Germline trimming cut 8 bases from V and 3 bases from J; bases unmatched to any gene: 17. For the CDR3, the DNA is TGTGCCAGCCCCCCAAGGGAGCAGGGAGGGAAAACAGATACGCAGTATTTT. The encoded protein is CASPPREQGGKTDTQYF.

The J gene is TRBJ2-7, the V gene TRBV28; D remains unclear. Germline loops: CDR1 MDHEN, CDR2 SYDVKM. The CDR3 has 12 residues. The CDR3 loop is CANSLKPHEQYV. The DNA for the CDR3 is TGTGCCAACAGTTTGAAGCCCCACGAGCAGTACGTC.

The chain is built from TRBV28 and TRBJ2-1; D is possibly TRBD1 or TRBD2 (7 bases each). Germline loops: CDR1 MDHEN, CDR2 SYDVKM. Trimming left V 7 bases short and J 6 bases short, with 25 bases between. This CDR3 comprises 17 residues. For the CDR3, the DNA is TGTGCCAGCAACCTTTGGAAGGGGGCGGGAGTTCGCAATGAGCAGTTCTTC. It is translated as CASNLWKGAGVRNEQFF.

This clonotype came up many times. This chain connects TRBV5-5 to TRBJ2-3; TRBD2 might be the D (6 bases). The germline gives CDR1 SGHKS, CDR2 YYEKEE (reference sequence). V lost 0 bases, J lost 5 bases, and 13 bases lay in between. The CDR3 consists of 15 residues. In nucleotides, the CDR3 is TGTGCCAGCAGCTTGGTGGCTAGCGTGGAAGATACGCAGTATTTT. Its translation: CASSLVASVEDTQYF.

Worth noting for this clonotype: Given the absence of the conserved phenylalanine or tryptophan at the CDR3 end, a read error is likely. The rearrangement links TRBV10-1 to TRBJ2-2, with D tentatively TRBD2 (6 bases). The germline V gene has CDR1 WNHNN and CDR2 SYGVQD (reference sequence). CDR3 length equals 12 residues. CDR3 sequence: CASSENTGGLFI. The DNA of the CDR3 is TGCGCCAGCAGCGAGAACACCGGGGGGCTGTTTATT.

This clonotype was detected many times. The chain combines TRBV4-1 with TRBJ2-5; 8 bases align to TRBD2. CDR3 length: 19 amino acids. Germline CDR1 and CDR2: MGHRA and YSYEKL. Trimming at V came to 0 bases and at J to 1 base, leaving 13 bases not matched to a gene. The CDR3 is CASSQEYTGAGVSQETQYF. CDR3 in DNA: TGCGCCAGCAGCCAAGAGTACACGGGAGCGGGAGTTTCCCAAGAGACCCAGTACTTC.

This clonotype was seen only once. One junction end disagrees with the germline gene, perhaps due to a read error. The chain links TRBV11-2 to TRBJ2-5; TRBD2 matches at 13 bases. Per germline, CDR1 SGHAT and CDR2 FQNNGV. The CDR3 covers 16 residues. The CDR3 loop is CASSLRTSGSQETQYF. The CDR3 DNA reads TGTGCCAGCAGCTTACGGACTAGCGGGAGTCAAGAGACACAGTACTTC.

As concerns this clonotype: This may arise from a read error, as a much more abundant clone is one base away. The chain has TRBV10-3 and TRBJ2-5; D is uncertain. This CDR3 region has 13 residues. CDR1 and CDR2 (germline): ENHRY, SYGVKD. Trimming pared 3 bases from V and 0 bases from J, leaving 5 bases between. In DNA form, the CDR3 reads TGTGCCATCAGTGACTCTGACCAAGAGACCCAGTACTTC. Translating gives CAISDSDQETQYF.

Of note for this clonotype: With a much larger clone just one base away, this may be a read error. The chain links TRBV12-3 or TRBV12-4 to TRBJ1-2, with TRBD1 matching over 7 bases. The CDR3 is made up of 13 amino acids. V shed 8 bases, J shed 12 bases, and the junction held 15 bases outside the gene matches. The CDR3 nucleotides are TGTGCCAGCGGTCGAAAACAGGGGTCTATTAACACCTTC. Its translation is CASGRKQGSINTF.

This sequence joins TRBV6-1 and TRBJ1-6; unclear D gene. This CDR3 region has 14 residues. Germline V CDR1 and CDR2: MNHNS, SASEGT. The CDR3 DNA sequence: TGTGTCACCGCCTACGACATCACAAACTCACCCCTCCACTTT. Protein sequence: CVTAYDITNSPLHF.

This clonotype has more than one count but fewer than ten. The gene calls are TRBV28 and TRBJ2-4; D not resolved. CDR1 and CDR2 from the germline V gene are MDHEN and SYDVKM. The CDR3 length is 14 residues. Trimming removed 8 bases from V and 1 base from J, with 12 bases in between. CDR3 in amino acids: CASCVGFAKNIQYF. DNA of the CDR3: TGTGCCAGCTGCGTGGGGTTCGCCAAAAACATTCAGTACTTC.